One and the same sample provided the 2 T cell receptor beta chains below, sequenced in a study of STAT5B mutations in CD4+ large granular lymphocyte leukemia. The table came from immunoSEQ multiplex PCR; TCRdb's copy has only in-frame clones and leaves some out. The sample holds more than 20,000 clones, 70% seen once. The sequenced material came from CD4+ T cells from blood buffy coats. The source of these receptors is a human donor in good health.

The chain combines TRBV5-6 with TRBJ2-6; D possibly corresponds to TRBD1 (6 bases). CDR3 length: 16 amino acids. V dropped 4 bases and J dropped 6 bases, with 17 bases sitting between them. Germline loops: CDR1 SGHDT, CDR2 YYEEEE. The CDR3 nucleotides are TGTGCCAGCAGCCGGAGACAGGCTCTCGAGGCCAACGTCCTGACTTTC. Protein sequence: CASSRRQALEANVLTF.

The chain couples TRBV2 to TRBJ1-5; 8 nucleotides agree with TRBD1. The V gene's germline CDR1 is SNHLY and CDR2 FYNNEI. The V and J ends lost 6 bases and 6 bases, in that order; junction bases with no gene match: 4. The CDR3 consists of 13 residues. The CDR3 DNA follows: TGTGCCAGCAGGGGAGACAGGGGTCAGCCCCAGCATTTT. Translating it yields CASRGDRGQPQHF.